Shown below are 17 T cell receptor beta chains from a single sample sequenced in a study of tissue T cells after allogeneic stem cell transplantation. TCRdb's copy holds only in-frame clones and misses some; the assay was immunoSEQ multiplex PCR. The table lists about 21,000 clones, approximately 70% of them singletons. Sequenced material: blood. Source of these receptors: a female BALB/c mouse in good health. MHC haplotype of the mouse line: H2-d.

This clone showed up just a few times. The gene names given are mouse names. Coverage ceases 1 residue before the CDR3 finishes, and the germline J gene fills in the end. The genes are TRBV13-2 and TRBJ2-7; 7 bases are shared with TRBD1. Germline CDR1 reads NNHNN; CDR2 reads SYGAGS (reference sequence). V lost 3 bases to trimming and J lost 4 bases; unmatched junction nucleotides: 1. The CDR3 consists of 12 residues. The covered CDR3 bases are TGTGCCAGCGGTGTGGGACAGTATGAACAGTAC. Its protein is CASGVGQYEQY. The CDR3, in full, reads CASGVGQYEQYF.

Worth noting for this clone: Any gene name here is a mouse gene name. The read is 1 residue too short to cover the CDR3 end, so that end is filled in from the germline J gene. The chain employs TRBV19 and TRBJ2-1; maybe TRBD2 (6 bases). The CDR3 has 14 amino acids. Looked up from germline, CDR1 is FNHDT and CDR2 is SITEND (reference sequence). The ends were cut back, 6 bases at V and 2 bases at J, with 12 bases in the middle. CDR3 sequence: CASTPGTHYAEQFF. The part of the CDR3 DNA that was read is TGTGCCAGCACCCCCGGGACTCACTATGCTGAGCAGTTC.

On this clone: Gene names follow the mouse nomenclature. The CDR3 extends 1 residue past the end of the read, so its final part is completed from the germline J gene. The genes are TRBV17 and TRBJ2-7; 11 bases line up with TRBD2. Germline CDR1 MNHDT, CDR2 YYDKIL. CDR3 size: 15 residues. The ends lost 3 bases at V and 4 bases at J; junction bases unmatched: 5. Partial CDR3 DNA: TGTGCTAGCAGTAGGCCCCGGGACTGGGGGTATGAACAGTAC. Its protein product is CASSRPRDWGYEQY. The full CDR3 reads CASSRPRDWGYEQYF.

This clone is a singleton in its sample. All gene names here are mouse names. From the germline J gene comes the end of the CDR3, since the read stops 1 residue before it. The genes are TRBV13-2 and TRBJ2-1; 9 positions match TRBD2. This CDR3 contains 15 residues. Germline-derived CDR1 and CDR2 are NNHNN and SYGAGS (reference sequence). V shed 3 bases and J 4 bases; nucleotides not matched to a gene: 5. CDR3 in amino acids: CASGAPWGGYAEQFF. The DNA read from the CDR3 is TGTGCCAGCGGTGCCCCCTGGGGGGGGTATGCTGAGCAGTTC.

Of note for this clone: These gene names are mouse names. The read stops 1 residue short of the end of the CDR3; the missing end is completed from the germline J gene. The chain joins TRBV19 to TRBJ2-7; tentative D call: TRBD2 (6 bases). The germline CDR1 and CDR2 sequences are FNHDT and SITEND (reference sequence). Trimming took 3 bases from V and 2 from J, leaving 9 bases between them. The CDR3 has 13 residues. Partial CDR3 DNA: TGTGCCAGCAGTACGGGGGGAACCTATGAACAGTAC. This encodes CASSTGGTYEQY. The whole CDR3 sequence reads CASSTGGTYEQYF.

In this sample, this clone turned up a few times. Gene names follow the mouse nomenclature. The read ends 1 residue before the CDR3 terminus; that terminus is restored from the germline J gene. This chain joins TRBV31 and TRBJ2-2, with 8 bases fitting TRBD1. Germline CDR1 is GKSSPN and CDR2 is SITVG. CDR3 length equals 14 residues. Losses at the gene ends were 3 bases for V and 4 bases for J; bases not matched to a gene: 4. The DNA read from the CDR3 is TGTGCCTGGAGCTCAGGGGGCCGCACCGGGCAGCTCTAC. As protein: CAWSSGGRTGQLY. The whole CDR3 is CAWSSGGRTGQLYF. Variable domain in full (rest from reference TRBV31 and TRBJ2-2): AQTIHQWPVAEIKAVGSPLSLGCTIKGKSSPNLYWYWQATGGTLQQLFYSITVGQVESVVQLNLSASRPKDDQFILSTEKLLLSHSGFYLCAWSSGGRTGQLYFGEGSKLTVL.

As for this clone: Mouse names are used for the genes. The CDR3 end falls 1 residue outside the read, so it is completed with the germline J gene. The chain combines TRBV13-1 with TRBJ2-1; D gene unclear. The CDR3 extends over 15 amino acids. From germline, CDR1 is NSHNY and CDR2 SYGAGN. V was cut by 0 bases and J by 2 bases, with 9 bases left in between. CDR3 sequence reads: CASSDAQKDYAEQFF. CDR3 bases read: TGTGCCAGCAGTGATGCACAGAAGGACTATGCTGAGCAGTTC.

For this clone: Gene names are mouse gene names. The CDR3 end falls 1 residue outside the read, so it is completed with the germline J gene. The V and J genes are TRBV13-1 and TRBJ1-2; D uncertain. V lost 0 bases and J lost 3, with 6 bases in between. CDR3 length: 13 residues. Germline V gene lookup returns CDR1 NSHNY and CDR2 SYGAGN. Partial CDR3 DNA: TGTGCCAGCAGTGATGCATGGGACTCCGACTACACC. Translation gives CASSDAWDSDYT. The whole CDR3 protein reads CASSDAWDSDYTF.

Worth noting for this clone: All gene names here are mouse names. The CDR3 extends 1 residue past the end of the read, so its final part is completed from the germline J gene. This chain joins TRBV29 and TRBJ1-3; D possibly corresponds to TRBD1 (6 bases). Germline loops: CDR1 MSHET, CDR2 SYDVDS. The length of the CDR3 is 15 residues. V shed 5 bases and J shed 0 bases, with 11 bases lying between them. The DNA read from the CDR3 is TGTGCTAGCAGTCAGGGGACAAATTCTGGAAATACGCTCTAT. The encoded protein is CASSQGTNSGNTLY. The complete CDR3 reads CASSQGTNSGNTLYF. The full variable domain, with the rest looked up from reference TRBV29 and TRBJ1-3, is DMKVTQMPRYLIKRMGENVLLECGQDMSHETMYWYRQDPGLGLQLIYISYDVDSNSEGDIPKGYRVSRKKREHFSLILDSAKTNQTSVYFCASSQGTNSGNTLYFGEGSRLIVV.

About this clone: Gene names and germline refer to mouse. The sequenced fragment ends 1 residue before the CDR3 boundary, so the rest is inferred from the germline J gene. V is TRBV4 and J is TRBJ2-2, with no clear D. This CDR3 region has 14 residues. V was clipped by 5 bases and J by 0 bases, with 7 bases between them. The germline V gene encodes CDR1 LGHDT and CDR2 YNNKQL (reference sequence). CDR3 DNA (partial): TGTGCCAGCAGCGTACTAGCAAACACCGGGCAGCTCTAC. Its translation is CASSVLANTGQLY. The entire CDR3 sequence reads CASSVLANTGQLYF.

The table lists this clone with a count of one. Here the gene names and germline are mouse. Read sequence stops 1 residue before the CDR3 end, and the germline J gene provides the missing end. This chain uses TRBV14 with TRBJ1-3, with 7 bases identical to TRBD1. V was clipped by 5 bases and J by 2 bases; unmatched bases: 7. Germline CDR1 is SGHDT and CDR2 is FRDEAV. The CDR3 length is 15 residues. CDR3 bases read: TGTGCCAGCAGACTCTCAGACAGGGCTGGAAATACGCTCTAT. Its translation: CASRLSDRAGNTLY. The entire CDR3 is CASRLSDRAGNTLYF. The variable domain in full, with the rest retrieved from reference TRBV14 and TRBJ1-3, is EAGVTQSPRYAVLQEGQAVSFWCDPISGHDTLYWYQQPRDQGPQLLVYFRDEAVIDNSQLPSDRFSAVRPKGTNSTLKIQSAKQGDTATYLCASRLSDRAGNTLYFGEGSRLIVV.

Of note for this clone: The listed genes are named as in mouse. The read stops 1 residue short of the end of the CDR3; the missing end is completed from the germline J gene. This sequence joins TRBV3 and TRBJ1-1; D remains unclear. The V gene lost 1 base and the J gene lost 1 base, with 7 bases spanning the gap. This CDR3 spans 14 amino acids. Germline CDR1 reads SNHLY; CDR2 reads FYNGKV (reference sequence). CDR3 loop: CASSLDAGNTEVFF. The sequenced CDR3 bases are TGTGCCAGCAGCTTAGACGCAGGGAACACAGAAGTCTTC.

Comments on this clone: Gene and germline names: mouse. The CDR3 end falls 1 residue outside the read, so it is completed with the germline J gene. The chain joins TRBV3 to TRBJ2-5; D assignment may be TRBD1 or TRBD2 (6 bases each). Trimming stripped 3 bases from V and 4 bases from J, with 8 bases between. The CDR3 spans 13 residues. Germline values: CDR1 SNHLY, CDR2 FYNGKV (reference sequence). CDR3 protein: CASSLGAEDTQYF. CDR3 DNA (partial): TGTGCCAGCAGCTTGGGGGCGGAAGACACCCAGTAC. The whole variable domain, filled in from reference TRBV3 and TRBJ2-5, reads GPKVLQIPSHQIIDMGQMVTLNCDPVSNHLYFYWYKQILGQQMEFLVNFYNGKVMEKSKLFKDQFSVERPDGSYFTLKIQPTALEDSAVYFCASSLGAEDTQYFGPGTRLLVL.

With regard to this clone: Gene names refer to mouse genes. Coverage ceases 1 residue before the CDR3 finishes, and the germline J gene fills in the end. The same CDR3 also results from other DNA sequences found in this sample. The chain links TRBV13-1 to TRBJ1-1; 7 bases map to TRBD1. V was clipped by 6 bases and J by 3 bases; unmatched bases: 5. The CDR3 extends over 13 amino acids. Germline V gene lookup returns CDR1 NSHNY and CDR2 SYGAGN. The CDR3 sequence: CASNTGEDTEVFF. The sequenced part of the CDR3 DNA is TGTGCCAGCAACACAGGGGAGGACACAGAAGTCTTC.

This clone was found once. Genes and germline come from the mouse. The read terminates 1 residue ahead of where the CDR3 ends, so the germline J gene completes it. The chain links TRBV13-1 to TRBJ1-6; TRBD1 matches 10 bases. TRBJ1-6 carries the ORF label, with uncertain function. Germline V gene lookup returns CDR1 NSHNY and CDR2 SYGAGN. Trimming removed 2 bases from V and 3 bases from J; junction bases left unmatched: 2. CDR3 length equals 16 residues. The CDR3 sequence: CASSEWDRGYNSPLYF. The part of the CDR3 DNA that was read is TGTGCCAGCAGTGAGTGGGACAGGGGCTATAATTCGCCCCTCTAC.

About this clone itself: Germline and genes here are mouse. The sequenced CDR3 bases are TGTGCCTGGAGTCTATGGCTGGGGGTTCAAGACACCCAGTAC. Protein: CAWSLWLGVQDTQY. The whole CDR3 is CAWSLWLGVQDTQYF. This chain connects TRBV31 to TRBJ2-5, with 7 bases fitting TRBD2. The read gets to within 1 residue of the CDR3 end, and the germline J gene fills in the rest. The junction had 6 bases not matched to a gene; V was cut back by 0 bases and J by 3 bases. The CDR3 consists of 15 residues. Germline CDR1 GKSSPN, CDR2 SITVG.

Comment on this clone: Gene names follow the mouse nomenclature. The CDR3 end is not reached by the read, which stops 1 residue before it; the germline J gene fills it in. This chain connects TRBV31 to TRBJ2-4; weak D call: TRBD1 (6 bases). The germline V and J ends were trimmed by 0 bases and 0 bases, with 7 bases remaining between them. Germline V gives CDR1 GKSSPN, CDR2 SITVG. This CDR3 is built from 14 residues. The CDR3 loop reads CAWSLRGSQNTLYF. CDR3 DNA, as far as it was read: TGTGCCTGGAGTCTTAGGGGGAGTCAAAACACCTTGTAC.